Described below is a single T cell receptor beta chain sequence and its context. The data were obtained in a study of blood T cell repertoires in COVID-19. Study overall: The analysed material was cDNA or gDNA that came from T cells, B-cell-depleted T cells, or PBMCs.

Data came from immunoSEQ multiplex PCR; TCRdb stores just in-frame clones and leaves some out. The data contain about 230,000 clones, more than 75% of them singletons. Trimming at V came to 0 bases and at J to 3 bases, leaving 4 bases not matched to a gene. Germline V CDR1 and CDR2: LGHDT, YNNKEL (reference sequence). CDR3 length: 16 residues. Sequencing used peripheral blood. The source of this sequence is a man aged 40-49 years with acute or convalescent COVID-19. The V call is TRBV3-1 (or the pseudogene TRBV3-2), the J call TRBJ2-1, with 8 bases identical to TRBD2. The CDR3 loop reads CASSQDPSGGYNEQFF. The CDR3 region has the DNA TGTGCCAGCAGCCAAGATCCCAGCGGGGGCTACAATGAGCAGTTCTTC.